This T cell receptor (beta chain) was captured by sequencing in a study of early T cells in non-severe SARS-CoV-2 infection. Germline-derived CDR1 and CDR2 are SGHAT and FQNNGV. V shed 2 bases and J shed 2 bases, with 13 bases lying between them. This CDR3 spans 15 amino acids. The TCR library protocol attached unique molecular identifiers to the individual cDNA molecules. A single record per CDR3 protein comes from TCRdb applying MiXCR to the 5' RACE reads. The table has 75,000 to 80,000 distinct CDR3 sequences, around 15% seen once. The source of this sequence is an adult who was a healthcare worker with PCR-confirmed SARS-CoV-2 infection or an uninfected control (not recorded which). The chain recombines TRBV11-2 with TRBJ2-7; D tentatively fits TRBD1 or TRBD2 (5 bases each). What was sequenced was whole blood. The CDR3 here is CASSLTGTHAYEQYF. Written as DNA, the CDR3 is TGTGCCAGCAGCTTAACCGGGACCCACGCCTACGAGCAGTACTTC.